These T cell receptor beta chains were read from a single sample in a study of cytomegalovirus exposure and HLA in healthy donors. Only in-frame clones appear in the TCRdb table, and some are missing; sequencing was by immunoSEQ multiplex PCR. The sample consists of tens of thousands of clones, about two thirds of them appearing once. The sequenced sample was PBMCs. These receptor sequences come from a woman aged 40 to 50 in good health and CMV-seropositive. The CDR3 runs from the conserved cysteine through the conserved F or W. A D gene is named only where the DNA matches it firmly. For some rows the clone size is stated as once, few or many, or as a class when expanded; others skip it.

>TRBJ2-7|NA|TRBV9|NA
CASSVVDTAYEQYF
TGTGCCAGCAGCGTAGTGGACACAGCCTACGAGCAGTACTTC
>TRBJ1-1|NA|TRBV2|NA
CASTGSPVKGGTEAFF
TGTGCCAGCACCGGGAGCCCGGTGAAGGGGGGGACTGAAGCTTTCTTT
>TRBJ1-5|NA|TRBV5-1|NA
CASSLDGGRSIGNQPQHF
TGCGCCAGCAGCTTGGATGGGGGCAGATCTATAGGCAATCAGCCCCAGCATTTT
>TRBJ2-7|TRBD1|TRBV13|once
CASSPGTGIYEQYF
TGTGCCAGCAGTCCCGGGACAGGGATCTACGAGCAGTACTTC
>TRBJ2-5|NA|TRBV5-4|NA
CASSSKSGIQETQYF
TGTGCCAGCAGCTCAAAATCAGGGATCCAAGAGACCCAGTACTTC
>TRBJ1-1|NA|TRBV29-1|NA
CSARRDVGMNTEAFF
TGCAGCGCTAGGAGGGATGTGGGAATGAACACTGAAGCTTTCTTT
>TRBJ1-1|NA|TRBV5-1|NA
CASSLGGGDTEAFF
TGCGCCAGCAGCTTGGGAGGGGGAGACACTGAAGCTTTCTTT
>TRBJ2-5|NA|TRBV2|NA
CASSIIPRGETQYF
TGTGCCAGCAGTATCATACCCCGAGGGGAGACCCAGTACTTC
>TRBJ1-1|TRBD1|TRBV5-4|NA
CASSLPDRTTEAFF
TGTGCCAGCAGCTTGCCGGACAGGACCACTGAAGCTTTCTTT
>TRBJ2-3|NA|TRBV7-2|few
CASTLGGRDTQYF
TGTGCCAGCACCCTCGGGGGAAGAGATACGCAGTATTTT
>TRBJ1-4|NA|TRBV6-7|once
CASSCSGGTVIHEKLFF
TGTGCCAGCAGTTGCTCGGGAGGTACGGTTATTCATGAAAAACTGTTTTTT
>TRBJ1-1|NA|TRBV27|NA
CASSLNRYATEAFF
TGTGCCAGCAGTTTAAACAGGTATGCCACTGAAGCTTTCTTT
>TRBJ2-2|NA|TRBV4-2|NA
CASSQGARNTGELFF
TGTGCCAGCAGCCAAGGTGCTAGAAACACCGGGGAGCTGTTTTTT
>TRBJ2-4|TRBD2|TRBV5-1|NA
CASSNPSGGTPLTKNIQYF
TGCGCCAGCAGCAACCCGAGCGGGGGTACCCCTTTGACCAAAAACATTCAGTACTTC
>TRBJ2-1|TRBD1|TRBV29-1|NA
CSVAGTVSYNEQFF
TGCAGCGTTGCCGGGACAGTCTCCTACAATGAGCAGTTCTTC
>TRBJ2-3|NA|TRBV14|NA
CASSQTTRPTDTQYF
TGTGCCAGCAGCCAAACTACCAGACCCACAGATACGCAGTATTTT
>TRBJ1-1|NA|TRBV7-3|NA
CASSLKAGMNTEAFF
TGTGCCAGCAGCTTAAAAGCGGGGATGAACACTGAAGCTTTCTTT
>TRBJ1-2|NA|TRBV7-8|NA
CASSLRGVQPGGGYTF
TGTGCCAGCAGCTTACGCGGTGTCCAACCGGGGGGAGGCTACACCTTC
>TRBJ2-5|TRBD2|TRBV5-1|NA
CASSLGLALETQYF
TGCGCCAGCAGCTTGGGACTAGCGCTGGAGACCCAGTACTTC
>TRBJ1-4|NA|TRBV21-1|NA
CASSKALSNEKLFF
TGTGCCAGCAGCAAAGCCCTCAGTAATGAAAAACTGTTTTTT
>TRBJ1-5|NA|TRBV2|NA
CASSDRGPNQPQHF
TGTGCCAGCAGTGACAGGGGCCCAAATCAGCCCCAGCATTTT
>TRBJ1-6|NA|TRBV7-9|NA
CASSLRQQNSPLHF
TGTGCCAGCAGCTTACGACAGCAGAATTCACCCCTCCACTTT
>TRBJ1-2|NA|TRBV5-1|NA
CASSWGTGEYGYTF
TGCGCCAGCAGCTGGGGGACGGGGGAATATGGCTACACCTTC
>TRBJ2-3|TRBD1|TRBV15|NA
CATSDQTGAPGTDTQYF
TGTGCCACCAGCGACCAGACAGGGGCCCCTGGCACAGATACGCAGTATTTT
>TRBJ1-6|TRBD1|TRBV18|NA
CASSPPGQGPPPLHF
TGTGCCAGCTCACCTCCGGGACAGGGGCCTCCACCCCTCCACTTT
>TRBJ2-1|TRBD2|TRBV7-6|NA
CASSLAPSGGVVQFF
TGTGCCAGCAGCTTAGCCCCTAGCGGGGGGGTTGTGCAGTTCTTC
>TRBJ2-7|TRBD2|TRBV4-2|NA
CASSQDYPSSGGLGPTSSYEQYF
TGTGCCAGCAGCCAAGATTACCCGAGTAGCGGGGGGTTAGGGCCGACCAGCTCCTACGAGCAGTACTTC
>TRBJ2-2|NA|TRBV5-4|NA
CASSLVSTGELFF
TGTGCCAGCAGCTTGGTATCCACCGGGGAGCTGTTTTTT
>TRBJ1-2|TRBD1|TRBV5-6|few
CASSPPTGGYGYTF
TGTGCCAGCAGCCCTCCAACAGGGGGGTATGGCTACACCTTC
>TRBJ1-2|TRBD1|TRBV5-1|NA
CASSPDRADYGYTF
TGCGCCAGCAGCCCGGACAGGGCCGACTATGGCTACACCTTC
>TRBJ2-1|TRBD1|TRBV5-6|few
CASSHTRGTGGYNEQFF
TGTGCCAGCAGCCATACAAGGGGGACAGGGGGGTACAATGAGCAGTTCTTC
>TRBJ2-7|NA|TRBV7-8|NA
CASSLAGDYEQYF
TGTGCCAGCAGCTTAGCCGGGGATTACGAGCAGTACTTC
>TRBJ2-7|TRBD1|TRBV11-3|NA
CASSGEGQGGSYEQYF
TGTGCCAGCAGCGGGGAAGGACAGGGGGGCTCCTACGAGCAGTACTTC
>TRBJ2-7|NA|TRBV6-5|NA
CASSPLQGSYEQYF
TGTGCCAGCAGTCCCCTACAGGGCTCCTACGAGCAGTACTTC
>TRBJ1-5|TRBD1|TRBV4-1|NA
CASSQEAGGYQPQHF
TGCGCCAGCAGCCAAGAAGCAGGGGGTTATCAGCCCCAGCATTTT
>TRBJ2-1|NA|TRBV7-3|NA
CASSLEAVTSYNEQFF
TGTGCCAGCAGCTTAGAGGCTGTGACCTCCTACAATGAGCAGTTCTTC
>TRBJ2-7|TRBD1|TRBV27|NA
CASSSPGQGKHEQYF
TGTGCCAGCAGTTCCCCGGGACAGGGGAAACACGAGCAGTACTTC
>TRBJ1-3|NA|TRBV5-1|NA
CASSLGRGRSSGNTIYF
TGCGCCAGCAGCTTGGGCAGGGGTCGGTCATCTGGAAACACCATATATTTT
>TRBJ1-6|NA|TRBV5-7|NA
CASSCPRTGHNSPLHF
TGTGCCAGCAGTTGCCCGCGCACAGGGCATAATTCACCCCTCCACTTT
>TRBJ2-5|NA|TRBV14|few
CASSGETGGPRGRETQYF
TGTGCCAGCAGCGGGGAAACTGGGGGCCCCCGAGGTAGGGAGACCCAGTACTTC
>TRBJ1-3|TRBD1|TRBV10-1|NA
CATTTGAGNTIYF
TGCGCCACTACGACAGGGGCTGGAAACACCATATATTTT
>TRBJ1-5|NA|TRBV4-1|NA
CASSFGTGLSNQPQHF
TGTGCCAGCAGCTTTGGTACGGGTCTGAGCAATCAGCCCCAGCATTTT
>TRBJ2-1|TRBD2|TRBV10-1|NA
CASSDLGGGASGEQFF
TGCGCCAGCAGCGACCTAGGCGGGGGGGCCTCCGGTGAGCAGTTCTTC
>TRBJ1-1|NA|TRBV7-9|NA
CASSLALGDEAFF
TGTGCCAGCAGCTTAGCGTTAGGAGATGAAGCTTTCTTT